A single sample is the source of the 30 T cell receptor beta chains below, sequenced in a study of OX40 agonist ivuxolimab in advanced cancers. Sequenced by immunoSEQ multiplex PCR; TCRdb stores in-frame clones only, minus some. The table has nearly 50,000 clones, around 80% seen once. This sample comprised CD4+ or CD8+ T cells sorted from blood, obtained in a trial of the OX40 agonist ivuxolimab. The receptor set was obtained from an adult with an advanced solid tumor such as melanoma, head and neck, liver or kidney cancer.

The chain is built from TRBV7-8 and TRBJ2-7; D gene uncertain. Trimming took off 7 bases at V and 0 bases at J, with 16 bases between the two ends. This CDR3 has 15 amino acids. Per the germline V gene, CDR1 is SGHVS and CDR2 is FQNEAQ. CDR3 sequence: CASNHRRFSSYEQYF. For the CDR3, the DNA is TGTGCCAGCAACCATCGGCGATTTAGCTCCTACGAGCAGTACTTC.

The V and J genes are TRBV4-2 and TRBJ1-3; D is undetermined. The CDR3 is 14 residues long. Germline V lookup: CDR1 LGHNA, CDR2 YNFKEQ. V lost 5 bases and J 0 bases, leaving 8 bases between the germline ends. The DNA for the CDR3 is TGTGCCAGCAGCTCTATCGACTCTGGAAACACCATATATTTT. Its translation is CASSSIDSGNTIYF.

For the CDR3, the DNA is TGTGCCAGCAGTTGGGCCCTGGGGGGCACTGAAGCTTTCTTT. This translates into CASSWALGGTEAFF. The chain uses TRBV6-5 and TRBJ1-1; maybe TRBD1 (5 bases). V was cut by 4 bases and J by 4 bases, with 13 bases left in between. The CDR3 has 14 amino acids. Germline values: CDR1 MNHEY, CDR2 SVGAGI.

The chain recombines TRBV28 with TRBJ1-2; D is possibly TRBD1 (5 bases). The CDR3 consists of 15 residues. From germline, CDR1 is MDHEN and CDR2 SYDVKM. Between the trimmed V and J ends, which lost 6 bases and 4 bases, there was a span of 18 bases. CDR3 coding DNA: TGTGCCAGCAGGGGGGACTTGGCATTTGTCTATGGCTACACCTTC. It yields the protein CASRGDLAFVYGYTF.

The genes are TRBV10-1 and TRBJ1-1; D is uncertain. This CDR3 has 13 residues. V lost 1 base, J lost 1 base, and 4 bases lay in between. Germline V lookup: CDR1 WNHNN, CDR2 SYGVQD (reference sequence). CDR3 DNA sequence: TGCGCCAGCAGTGAGTTGCGGAACACTGAAGCTTTCTTT. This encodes CASSELRNTEAFF.

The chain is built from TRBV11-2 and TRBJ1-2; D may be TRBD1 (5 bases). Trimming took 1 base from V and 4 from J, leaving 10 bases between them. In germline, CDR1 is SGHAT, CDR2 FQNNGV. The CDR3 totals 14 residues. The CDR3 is CASSLVERGYGYTF. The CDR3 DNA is TGTGCCAGCAGCTTAGTGGAAAGGGGCTATGGCTACACCTTC.

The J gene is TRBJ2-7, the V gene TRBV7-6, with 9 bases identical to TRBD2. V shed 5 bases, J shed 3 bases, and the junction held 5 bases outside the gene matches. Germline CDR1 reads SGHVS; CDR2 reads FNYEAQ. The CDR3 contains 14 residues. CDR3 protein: CASSRTSEGYEQYF. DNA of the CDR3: TGTGCCAGCAGCCGGACTAGCGAGGGCTACGAGCAGTACTTC.

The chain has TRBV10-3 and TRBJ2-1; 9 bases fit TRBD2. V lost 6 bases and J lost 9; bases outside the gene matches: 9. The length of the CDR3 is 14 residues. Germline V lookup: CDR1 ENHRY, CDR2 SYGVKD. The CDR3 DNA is TGTGCCATCAGCCCAAGGACTAGCGAGGGTGAGCAGTTCTTC. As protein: CAISPRTSEGEQFF.

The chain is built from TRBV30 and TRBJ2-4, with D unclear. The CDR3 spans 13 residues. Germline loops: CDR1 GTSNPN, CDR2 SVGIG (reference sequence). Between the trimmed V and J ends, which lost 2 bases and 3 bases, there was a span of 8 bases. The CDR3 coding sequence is TGTGCCTGGAGTCCCGGGCTCAAAAACATTCAGTACTTC. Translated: CAWSPGLKNIQYF. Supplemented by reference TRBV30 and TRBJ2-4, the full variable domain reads SQTIHQWPATLVQPVGSPLSLECTVEGTSNPNLYWYRQAAGRGLQLLFYSVGIGQISSEVPQNLSASRPQDRQFILSSKKLLLSDSGFYLCAWSPGLKNIQYFGAGTRLSVL.

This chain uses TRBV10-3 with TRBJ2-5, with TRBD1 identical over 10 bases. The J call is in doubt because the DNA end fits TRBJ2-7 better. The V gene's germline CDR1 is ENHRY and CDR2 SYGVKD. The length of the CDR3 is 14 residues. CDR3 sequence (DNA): TGTGCCATCAACACCGGGACAGGGGTCTACGAGCAGTACTTC. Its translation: CAINTGTGVYEQYF.

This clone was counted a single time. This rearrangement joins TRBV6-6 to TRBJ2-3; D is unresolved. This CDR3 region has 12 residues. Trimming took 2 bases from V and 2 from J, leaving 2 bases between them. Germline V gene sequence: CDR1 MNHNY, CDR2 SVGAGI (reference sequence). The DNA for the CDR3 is TGTGCCAGCAGTTACGTCACAGATACGCAGTATTTT. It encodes CASSYVTDTQYF.

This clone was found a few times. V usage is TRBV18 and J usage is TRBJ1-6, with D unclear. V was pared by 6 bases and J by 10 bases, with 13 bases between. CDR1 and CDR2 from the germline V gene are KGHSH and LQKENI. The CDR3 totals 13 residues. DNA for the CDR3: TGTGCCAGCTCCCCTGGAGGAGGATCACCCCTCCACTTT. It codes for CASSPGGGSPLHF.

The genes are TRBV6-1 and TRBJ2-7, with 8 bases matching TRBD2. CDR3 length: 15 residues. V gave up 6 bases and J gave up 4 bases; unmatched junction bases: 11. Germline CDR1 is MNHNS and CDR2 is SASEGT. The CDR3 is CASRPGGLAEYEQYF. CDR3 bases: TGTGCCAGCAGGCCCGGAGGACTAGCAGAATACGAGCAGTACTTC.

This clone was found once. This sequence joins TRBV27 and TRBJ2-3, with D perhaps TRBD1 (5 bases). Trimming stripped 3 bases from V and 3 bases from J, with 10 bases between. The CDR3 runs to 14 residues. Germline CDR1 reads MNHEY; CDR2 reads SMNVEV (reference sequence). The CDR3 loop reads CASSFLPGTDTQYF. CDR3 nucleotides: TGTGCCAGCAGTTTCCTCCCAGGGACAGATACGCAGTATTTT.

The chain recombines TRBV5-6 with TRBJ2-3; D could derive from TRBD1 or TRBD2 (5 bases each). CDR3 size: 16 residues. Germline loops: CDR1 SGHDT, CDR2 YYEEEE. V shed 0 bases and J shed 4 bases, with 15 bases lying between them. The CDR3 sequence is CASSLVRGLLPDTQYF. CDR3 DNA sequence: TGTGCCAGCAGCTTGGTTCGGGGCTTGCTACCAGATACGCAGTATTTT.

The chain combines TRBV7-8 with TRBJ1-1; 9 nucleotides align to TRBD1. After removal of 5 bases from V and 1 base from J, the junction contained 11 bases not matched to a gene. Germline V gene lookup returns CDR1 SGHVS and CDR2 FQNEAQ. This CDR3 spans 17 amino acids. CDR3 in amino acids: CASSHPLGGQGNTEAFF. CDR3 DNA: TGTGCCAGCAGCCACCCTTTGGGGGGACAGGGGAACACTGAAGCTTTCTTT. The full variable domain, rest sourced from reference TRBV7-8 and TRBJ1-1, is GAGVSQSPRYKVAKRGQDVALRCDPISGHVSLFWYQQALGQGPEFLTYFQNEAQLDKSGLPSDRFFAERPEGSVSTLKIQRTQQEDSAVYLCASSHPLGGQGNTEAFFGQGTRLTVV.

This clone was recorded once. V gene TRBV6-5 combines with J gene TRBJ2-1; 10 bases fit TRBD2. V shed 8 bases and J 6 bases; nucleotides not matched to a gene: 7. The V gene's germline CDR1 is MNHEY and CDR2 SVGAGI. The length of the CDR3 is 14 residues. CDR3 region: CASGAGGPGNEQFF. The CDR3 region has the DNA TGTGCCAGCGGAGCGGGAGGGCCCGGCAATGAGCAGTTCTTC.

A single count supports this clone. CDR3 protein: CASSPDRGDGYTF. CDR3 DNA: TGTGCCAGCTCACCCGACAGGGGGGATGGCTACACCTTC. The chain carries TRBV18 and TRBJ1-2; 9 bases are a match to TRBD1. Germline values: CDR1 KGHSH, CDR2 LQKENI. This CDR3 has 13 amino acids. Germline trimming cut 3 bases from V and 6 bases from J; bases unmatched to any gene: 2. Using reference TRBV18 and TRBJ1-2 for the parts outside the CDR3, the full variable domain is NAGVMQNPRHLVRRRGQEARLRCSPMKGHSHVYWYRQLPEEGLKFMVYLQKENIIDESGMPKERFSAEFPKEGPSILRIQQVVRGDSAAYFCASSPDRGDGYTFGSGTRLTVV.

The chain's CDR3 is CASSLQASGSTDTQYF. CDR3 nucleotide sequence: TGTGCCAGCAGCTTACAGGCTAGCGGTAGCACAGATACGCAGTATTTT. This rearrangement joins TRBV7-2 to TRBJ2-3, with 7 bases identical to TRBD2. The CDR3 is made up of 16 amino acids. Germline V gives CDR1 SGHTA, CDR2 FQGNSA. V gave up 2 bases and J gave up 0 bases; unmatched junction bases: 5. Variable domain in full (rest from reference TRBV7-2 and TRBJ2-3): GAGVSQSPSNKVTEKGKDVELRCDPISGHTALYWYRQSLGQGLEFLIYFQGNSAPDKSGLPSDRFSAERTGGSVSTLTIQRTQQEDSAVYLCASSLQASGSTDTQYFGPGTRLTVL.

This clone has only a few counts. As DNA, the CDR3 is TGTGCCTCCCAGGCGGTGAACACTGAAGCTTTCTTT. It codes for CASQAVNTEAFF. The chain recombines TRBV30 with TRBJ1-1, with D hard to call. Germline lookup yields CDR1 GTSNPN and CDR2 SVGIG (reference sequence). V was trimmed by 7 bases and J by 0 bases, leaving 9 bases between them. The CDR3 sequence is 12 residues long.

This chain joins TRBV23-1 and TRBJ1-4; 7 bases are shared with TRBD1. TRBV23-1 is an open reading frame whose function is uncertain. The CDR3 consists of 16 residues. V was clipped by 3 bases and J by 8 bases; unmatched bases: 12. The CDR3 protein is CASSHQPGQPREKLFF. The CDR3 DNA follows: TGCGCCAGCAGTCATCAACCGGGACAGCCTAGAGAAAAACTGTTTTTT.

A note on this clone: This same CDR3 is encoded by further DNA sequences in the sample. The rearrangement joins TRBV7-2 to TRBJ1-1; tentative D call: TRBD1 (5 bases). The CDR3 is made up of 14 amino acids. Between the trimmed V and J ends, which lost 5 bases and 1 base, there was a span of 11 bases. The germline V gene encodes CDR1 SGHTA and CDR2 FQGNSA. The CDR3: CASSLAGGNTEAFF. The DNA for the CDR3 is TGTGCCAGCAGCCTGGCCGGGGGGAACACTGAAGCTTTCTTT.

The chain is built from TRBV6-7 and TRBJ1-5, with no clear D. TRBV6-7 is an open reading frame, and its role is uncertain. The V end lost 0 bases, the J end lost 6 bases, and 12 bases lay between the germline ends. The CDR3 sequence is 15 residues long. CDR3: CASSYSLRHGQPQHF. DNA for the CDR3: TGTGCCAGCAGTTACTCGCTCAGGCACGGTCAGCCCCAGCATTTT.

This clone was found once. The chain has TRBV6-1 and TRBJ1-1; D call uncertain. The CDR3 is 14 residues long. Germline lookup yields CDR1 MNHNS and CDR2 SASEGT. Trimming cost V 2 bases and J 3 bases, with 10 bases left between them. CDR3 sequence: CASSENWRDTEAFF. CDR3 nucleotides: TGTGCCAGCAGTGAAAATTGGCGGGACACTGAAGCTTTCTTT.

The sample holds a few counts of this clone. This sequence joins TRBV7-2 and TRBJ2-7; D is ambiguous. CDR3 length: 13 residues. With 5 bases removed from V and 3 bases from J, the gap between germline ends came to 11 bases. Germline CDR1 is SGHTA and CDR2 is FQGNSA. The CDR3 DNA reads TGTGCCAGCAGCCCGGAACCGATCTACGAGCAGTACTTC. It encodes CASSPEPIYEQYF.

CDR3 DNA: TGTGCCAGCGGCAATTTAATTCAGCCCCAGCATTTT. This gives the protein CASGNLIQPQHF. The V and J genes are TRBV28 and TRBJ1-5; D is undetermined. V was shortened by 8 bases and J by 6 bases, with 11 bases between the two germline ends. The CDR3 has 12 amino acids. Germline lookup yields CDR1 MDHEN and CDR2 SYDVKM.

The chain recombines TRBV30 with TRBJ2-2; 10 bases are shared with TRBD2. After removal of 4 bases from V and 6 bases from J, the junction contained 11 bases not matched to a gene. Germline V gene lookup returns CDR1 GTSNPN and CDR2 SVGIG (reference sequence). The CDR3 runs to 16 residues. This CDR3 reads CAWTLGLAGVAGELFF. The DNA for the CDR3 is TGTGCCTGGACCCTAGGCCTAGCGGGAGTTGCCGGGGAGCTGTTTTTT.

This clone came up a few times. CDR3 protein: CASSQGAGPGNTIYF. The CDR3 region has the DNA TGCGCCAGCAGCCAGGGGGCAGGCCCTGGAAACACCATATATTTT. The rearrangement joins TRBV4-1 to TRBJ1-3; the D gene is possibly TRBD1 (6 bases). CDR1 MGHRA and CDR2 YSYEKL come from the germline V gene. The V end was cut by 3 bases, the J end by 2 bases, with 11 bases between. The CDR3 consists of 15 residues.

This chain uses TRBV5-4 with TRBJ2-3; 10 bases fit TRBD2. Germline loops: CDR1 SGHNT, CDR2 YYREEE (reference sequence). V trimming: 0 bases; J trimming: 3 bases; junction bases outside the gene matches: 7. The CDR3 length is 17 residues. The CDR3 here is CASSLAGTSEGTDTQYF. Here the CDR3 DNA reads TGTGCCAGCAGCTTGGCCGGGACTAGCGAGGGGACAGATACGCAGTATTTT. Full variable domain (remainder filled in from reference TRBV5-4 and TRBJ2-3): ETGVTQSPTHLIKTRGQQVTLRCSSQSGHNTVSWYQQALGQGPQFIFQYYREEENGRGNFPPRFSGLQFPNYSSELNVNALELDDSALYLCASSLAGTSEGTDTQYFGPGTRLTVL.

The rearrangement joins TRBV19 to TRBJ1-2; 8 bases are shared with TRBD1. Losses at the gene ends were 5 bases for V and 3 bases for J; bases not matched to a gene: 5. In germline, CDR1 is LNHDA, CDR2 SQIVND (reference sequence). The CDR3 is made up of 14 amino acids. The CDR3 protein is CASSPGGADYGYTF. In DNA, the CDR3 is TGTGCCAGTAGTCCAGGGGGCGCAGACTATGGCTACACCTTC.